Below are 18 T cell receptor beta chains sequenced from a single sample in a study of PD-1 blockade in mismatch repair-deficient tumors. Clones were read by immunoSEQ multiplex PCR, and TCRdb kept only the in-frame ones, dropping some. This table holds around 130,000 clones, about 90% found once. Sequencing was performed on peripheral blood, taken just over 70 weeks after starting pembrolizumab. The origin of the receptors is an adult with mismatch repair-deficient cancer.

This clone appeared a few times. The V and J genes are TRBV6-1 and TRBJ1-5; unclear D gene. In germline, CDR1 is MNHNS, CDR2 SASEGT. The CDR3 has 13 amino acids. Trimming pared 8 bases from V and 5 bases from J, leaving 13 bases between. CDR3 residues: CASGPIVDQPQHF. In nucleotides, the CDR3 is TGTGCCAGCGGTCCTATAGTCGATCAGCCCCAGCATTTT.

This chain joins TRBV28 and TRBJ2-7, with D tentatively TRBD1 (6 bases). Deletions cut 6 bases from V and 0 bases from J, with 18 bases between. This CDR3 is 16 amino acids long. Germline V CDR1 and CDR2: MDHEN, SYDVKM. The chain's CDR3 is CASRELSDRSSYEQYF. The CDR3 coding sequence is TGTGCCAGCAGGGAACTATCTGACAGGAGCTCCTACGAGCAGTACTTC.

V usage is TRBV4-3 and J usage is TRBJ1-4; D is possibly TRBD1 (5 bases). This CDR3 contains 18 residues. CDR1 and CDR2 from the germline V gene are LGHNA and YSLEER. V lost 0 bases, J lost 8 bases, and 22 bases lay in between. The CDR3, as DNA: TGCGCCAGCAGCCAAGAAGTCACAAGGCGGGGGGATCGGGAAAAACTGTTTTTT. It yields the protein CASSQEVTRRGDREKLFF.

This chain uses TRBV28 with TRBJ2-1, with D possibly TRBD2 on 5 matching bases. Between the trimmed V and J ends, which lost 3 bases and 3 bases, there was a span of 6 bases. This CDR3 has 13 residues. CDR1 is MDHEN, CDR2 SYDVKM, per germline. CDR3 sequence reads: CASSFEGYNEQFF. CDR3 DNA: TGTGCCAGCAGTTTCGAGGGCTACAATGAGCAGTTCTTC.

In the case of this clone: The sample has other DNA sequences that encode this CDR3 too. The chain links TRBV6-5 to TRBJ1-1; D call uncertain. V lost 0 bases to trimming and J lost 1 base, with 3 bases between them. Germline loops: CDR1 MNHEY, CDR2 SVGAGI. This CDR3 contains 13 residues. This chain's CDR3 is CASSYSTNTEAFF. DNA of the CDR3: TGTGCCAGCAGTTACTCCACGAACACTGAAGCTTTCTTT.

The DNA of the CDR3 is TGTGCCAGCAGTTTTCTGCGGGAGAAGATAGATACGCAGTATTTT. Translating gives CASSFLREKIDTQYF. The gene calls are TRBV27 and TRBJ2-3, with 7 bases lining up with TRBD2. The CDR3 spans 15 residues. Germline CDR1 is MNHEY and CDR2 is SMNVEV (reference sequence). V dropped 3 bases and J dropped 5; count of bases not matched to a gene: 8.

The chain recombines TRBV19 with TRBJ2-1; 10 bases map to TRBD1. From germline, CDR1 is LNHDA and CDR2 SQIVND (reference sequence). V dropped 5 bases and J dropped 7; count of bases not matched to a gene: 5. This CDR3 has 14 amino acids. CDR3: CASSLGQGPNEQFF. CDR3 DNA sequence: TGTGCCAGTAGTTTGGGACAGGGGCCGAATGAGCAGTTCTTC.

The rearrangement uses TRBV5-6 and TRBJ1-2, with D unresolved. Between the trimmed V and J ends, which lost 3 bases and 8 bases, there was a span of 11 bases. The CDR3 is made up of 12 amino acids. Germline V gene sequence: CDR1 SGHDT, CDR2 YYEEEE. CDR3 amino acids: CASSSDLAGYTF. DNA for the CDR3: TGTGCCAGCAGCTCAGACTTGGCGGGCTACACCTTC.

This clone was picked up a small number of times. The chain links TRBV5-4 to TRBJ2-4, with 11 positions matching TRBD2. The V gene end was trimmed by 4 bases and the J gene end by 8 bases; junction bases not matched to a gene: 11. The germline V gene has CDR1 SGHNT and CDR2 YYREEE (reference sequence). This CDR3 is built from 16 residues. The CDR3, as DNA: TGTGCCAGCAGCCCCGACCTGGCTAGCGGGAGGCACATTCAGTACTTC. Translation gives CASSPDLASGRHIQYF.

This clone was detected only once. J is TRBJ2-4 and V is TRBV18; D may match TRBD1 or TRBD2 (6 bases each). This CDR3 spans 14 amino acids. V lost 4 bases and J 0 bases, leaving 7 bases between the germline ends. The germline gives CDR1 KGHSH, CDR2 LQKENI. The CDR3 is CASSRGAAKNIQYF. For the CDR3, the DNA is TGTGCCAGCTCACGGGGGGCAGCCAAAAACATTCAGTACTTC.

This chain uses TRBV4-3 with TRBJ2-7; the D is unclear. V dropped 1 base and J dropped 2 bases, with 12 bases sitting between them. This CDR3 is built from 15 residues. Germline CDR1 LGHNA, CDR2 YSLEER. Written as DNA, the CDR3 is TGCGCCAGCAGCCAAGGAACAGAGCTAGCCTACGAGCAGTACTTC. As protein: CASSQGTELAYEQYF.

CDR3 loop: CASSDGQAPTTNEKLFF. As DNA, the CDR3 is TGTGCCAGCAGCGACGGACAGGCCCCCACAACTAATGAAAAACTGTTTTTT. The gene calls are TRBV5-8 and TRBJ1-4; 7 nucleotides align to TRBD1. CDR1 and CDR2 (germline): SGHTS, YDEGEE. This CDR3 comprises 17 residues. With V trimmed by 4 bases and J by 0 bases, 9 bases remained unmatched.

The V call is TRBV5-4, the J call TRBJ1-2; D not resolved. The germline gives CDR1 SGHNT, CDR2 YYREEE (reference sequence). The CDR3 runs to 14 residues. The V end lost 0 bases, the J end lost 4 bases, and 10 bases lay between the germline ends. The CDR3 region has the DNA TGTGCCAGCAGCTTGGAGGCAGCCCTCTATGGCTACACCTTC. Amino acids: CASSLEAALYGYTF.

The rearrangement links TRBV7-9 to TRBJ2-5, with D perhaps TRBD1 or TRBD2 (5 bases each). The CDR3 has 16 amino acids. Trimming shortened V by 1 base and J by 0 bases, and 12 bases separated the two germline ends. CDR1 and CDR2 (germline): SEHNR, FQNEAQ (reference sequence). The CDR3 spells CASSLGRGAYQETQYF. The CDR3 DNA is TGTGCCAGCAGCTTAGGACGAGGGGCGTACCAAGAGACCCAGTACTTC.

The V and J genes are TRBV28 and TRBJ1-5, with TRBD1 matching 7 bases. This CDR3 region has 13 residues. The ends lost 2 bases at V and 7 bases at J; junction bases unmatched: 2. Germline CDR1 reads MDHEN; CDR2 reads SYDVKM. The CDR3 coding sequence is TGTGCCAGCAGTTTAAACAGGGGACAGCCCCAGCATTTT. It specifies CASSLNRGQPQHF.

Here the CDR3 reads CSAEGKETQYF. The CDR3 DNA sequence: TGCAGTGCTGAGGGAAAAGAGACCCAGTACTTC. This chain links TRBV20-1 with TRBJ2-5, with TRBD2 as a possible D gene (5 bases). V was pared by 5 bases and J by 3 bases, with 7 bases between. Germline assignment: CDR1 DFQATT and CDR2 SNEGSKA (reference sequence). The CDR3 runs to 11 residues.

The rearrangement uses TRBV18 and TRBJ2-2, with D possibly TRBD1 on 6 matching bases. Trimming shortened V by 3 bases and J by 5 bases, and 10 bases separated the two germline ends. From germline, CDR1 is KGHSH and CDR2 LQKENI. The CDR3 extends over 14 amino acids. The CDR3: CASSPTGRTGELFF. The CDR3 nucleotides are TGTGCCAGCTCACCCACAGGGCGAACCGGGGAGCTGTTTTTT.

In the case of this clone: The same CDR3 also results from other DNA sequences found in this sample. V gene TRBV30 combines with J gene TRBJ2-3, with D perhaps TRBD1 (6 bases). The ends were cut back, 3 bases at V and 0 bases at J, with 13 bases in the middle. The CDR3 has 15 amino acids. Germline V gene sequence: CDR1 GTSNPN, CDR2 SVGIG (reference sequence). The CDR3 nucleotides read TGTGCCTGGAGCCCAACAGGGTGGAGCACAGATACGCAGTATTTT. Its protein is CAWSPTGWSTDTQYF.